Sequencing of this TCR beta chain was carried out in a study of CD8 T cells in ankylosing spondylitis. Whole-study results and caveats: The disease-linked clones had a CD8+ phenotype and low blood frequencies. In ankylosing spondylitis blood, a motif of fewer than 10 highly homologous TCR beta variants appeared characteristic.

Of note for this clonotype: What it binds is not known.

Germline CDR1 MNHEY, CDR2 SVGEGT. The CDR3 runs 12 residues. V gave up 8 bases and J gave up 2 bases, with 9 bases separating them. Each CDR3 protein gets one entry after TCRdb re-called the 5' RACE reads with MiXCR. This repertoire shows fewer than 250,000 distinct CDR3 sequences, approximately 16% found once; its top ten account for roughly 42%. The clonotype originates from a male donor with ankylosing spondylitis. This rearrangement joins TRBV6-2 or TRBV6-3 to TRBJ2-5; D gene uncertain. Source material: blood, either unsorted or a sorted T cell fraction (not recorded which). This chain's CDR3 is CASQLEQETQYF. The CDR3, as DNA: TGTGCCAGCCAGCTCGAGCAAGAGACCCAGTACTTC.